Reported below is one T cell receptor beta chain. This clonotype was counted ten times or more. Its binding antigen is unknown. No much larger clonotype is one base removed from it; base qualities were not supplied. This specimen belongs to a study of T cells in Graves' hyperthyroidism and ophthalmopathy (dated by TCRdb to about 2019). About the study as a whole: Peripheral blood was collected at initial diagnosis, before any treatment. TCR V-J signatures able to tell the groups apart were searched for in a discovery cohort of 100 patients, of whom more than 40 had Graves' ophthalmopathy and around 58 had stable Graves' hyperthyroidism. Prospective prediction of ophthalmopathy was tested in an independent validation cohort consisting of fewer than 20 hyperthyroidism patients and some 15 patients who later progressed to ophthalmopathy. The roughly 90 discovery patients were divided at random into training and test sets in a 7:3 ratio. Thyroid tissue and blood T-cell repertoires from six Graves' hyperthyroidism patients were also compared in the study. After sampling, hyperthyroidism patients received methimazole starting at 30 mg daily, and ophthalmopathy patients received high-dose intravenous methylprednisolone. The paper reports TCR Vbeta CDR3 sequencing of fewer than 150 peripheral blood samples: around 41 ophthalmopathy, around 80 hyperthyroidism and around 17 progressor patients.

The TCR beta CDR3 regions were amplified from RNA transcripts. The TCR CDR3 was subjected to a first round of RT-PCR using the HTBI primer set and the Qiagen OneStep RT-PCR kit. The libraries were constructed in a second round of multiplex PCR and then size-selected and purified. Sequencing of the libraries was done on an Illumina HiSeq2000 using paired-end 100 bp reads. On the authors' methods: SOAPnuke was used to process the raw data, with reads discarded if the reads contained adapters or uncalled bases, had a mean Phred below 15, or lacked an exact constant-primer or identifier match. High-quality paired reads were merged using COPE v1.2.5, and each unique nucleotide sequence was defined as a clonotype. MiTCR v1.1 was used to align the clonotypes against IMGT TRBV, TRBD and TRBJ reference segments. The analysis was restricted to V-J combinations with a frequency above 0.0001, which together covered about 99% of the repertoires. A TCS score was defined as the ratio of F50 (clonal expansion) to E x V (chaos), with BLOSUM62-based TCRdist applied between CDR3 peptides within each V-J. Welch's t-statistics and random forest reduced 450 to 600 V-J features to 10 to 15, which were used in a naive Bayes classifier (R e1071). TCRdb applied fastp at Q25 and MiXCR to the public reads, then kept only in-frame beta chains. Rows with a matching CDR3 protein are joined into one entry that keeps the most common DNA and genes. The V and J calls and clone size are TCRdb's, not the authors'. This sample comprises approximately 520,000 distinct CDR3 sequences, about 20% of them detected only once. The biggest ten clones account for around a quarter of the sample.

Stable Graves' hyperthyroidism was defined as no progression to ophthalmopathy during 18 months of follow-up. Hyperthyroidism patients were newly diagnosed, with disease duration under 2 months, and aged 18 to 65 years. Exclusion was applied to patients with uncontrolled infections, other autoimmune diseases, pregnancy or lactation. Diagnoses were established on the basis of clinical symptoms, serum thyroxine and TRAb, thyroid ultrasound, and orbital computed tomography. PBMCs were separated from under 12 ml of fresh peripheral blood using Ficoll-Paque density gradient centrifugation. Total RNA was extracted using Trizol reagent, and RNA quality was assessed on an Agilent 2100 Bioanalyzer. Here is what the overall study found, with its caveats: Most expanded thyroid clonotypes (frequency above 0.001) were also detected in blood, a finding suggesting that blood repertoires may reflect thyroid immune responses. Ophthalmopathy was separated from stable hyperthyroidism by a 13 V-J signature model, with just over 85% sensitivity and roughly 81% specificity obtained in cross-validation and 80%/75% obtained in testing. No statistical method was used to fix the sample size in advance, and group allocation was not hidden from the investigators. In validation, the model predicted progression to ophthalmopathy with 55% to 71% sensitivity and about 73% specificity, a median of roughly seven months before onset.

A distance of 13 bases separates the germline ends of V and J, which lose 3 bases and 4 bases respectively. Looking up the germline V gene yields CDR1 SNHLY and CDR2 FYNNEI. From cysteine to phenylalanine, the CDR3 is 16 amino acids long. CDR3 DNA is the only sequence kept; it has 48 bases, read in frame from the first base. This sequence uses TRBV2 and TRBJ2-6, with an unclear D gene assignment. The source material was blood. The receptor's source is a young man with Graves' hyperthyroidism. The nucleotide sequence reads as follows: TGTGCCAGCAGTGAGTCTCGGGCATCCGGGGCCAACGTCCTGACTTTC. Translation gives CASSESRASGANVLTF.